The 3 T cell receptor beta chains below come from one sample, sequenced in a study of blood T cell repertoires in COVID-19. Only in-frame clones appear in the TCRdb table, and some are missing; sequencing was by immunoSEQ multiplex PCR. The sample records a few hundred thousand clones, 75% to 90% being singletons. Sequenced input: PBMCs or T cells enriched from blood (not recorded which). Receptors were obtained from a man in his thirties or forties who had recovered from COVID-19.

The J gene is TRBJ1-5, the V gene TRBV10-3; the match to TRBD1 covers 8 bases. CDR1 ENHRY and CDR2 SYGVKD come from the germline V gene. V dropped 3 bases and J dropped 7; count of bases not matched to a gene: 11. This CDR3 has 16 amino acids. This chain's CDR3 is CAISDFAGGELQPQHF. The CDR3 region has the DNA TGTGCCATCAGTGATTTTGCAGGGGGCGAGTTGCAGCCCCAGCATTTT.

A few counts support this clone. This chain connects TRBV5-4 to TRBJ2-2, with D perhaps TRBD2 (5 bases). Germline V CDR1 and CDR2: SGHNT, YYREEE (reference sequence). The CDR3 sequence is 15 residues long. The V end was cut by 0 bases, the J end by 1 base, with 7 bases between. The CDR3, as DNA: TGTGCCAGCAGCTTGGAGAGGGTGAACACCGGGGAGCTGTTTTTT. It is translated as CASSLERVNTGELFF.

CDR3 sequence: CASSSGPYNEQFF. The CDR3 nucleotides are TGTGCCAGCAGCTCAGGGCCCTACAATGAGCAGTTCTTC. The J gene is TRBJ2-1, the V gene TRBV5-8; a weak D match, TRBD1 (5 bases). Germline CDR1 SGHTS, CDR2 YDEGEE. CDR3 size: 13 residues. Trimming cost V 3 bases and J 2 bases, with 6 bases left between them.